This T cell receptor (beta chain) was retrieved from a study of T cells after yellow fever vaccination. This CDR3 spans 16 amino acids. Trimming removed 6 bases from V and 0 bases from J, with 19 bases in between. From germline, CDR1 is DFQATT and CDR2 SNEGSKA (reference sequence). TCRdb independently ran MiXCR on the 5' RACE reads; one entry per CDR3 protein. The data show over 25,000 distinct CDR3 sequences, with roughly 10% seen just once and 9% to 15% held by the top ten. This clonotype was observed at least ten times. This receptor was taken from a man aged 18 to 30 who received the YFV17D yellow fever vaccine. Sequenced here: PBMCs, either bulk or a sorted T-cell subset (CD4+, CD8+, memory, or dextramer-sorted; not recorded which), sampled approximately 15 days after the first yellow fever vaccination. This chain links TRBV20-1 with TRBJ2-3; tentative D call: TRBD2 (5 bases). In nucleotides, the CDR3 is TGCAGTGCCCCACCGGCCGGGGTGGGGAGCACAGATACGCAGTATTTT. Its protein product is CSAPPAGVGSTDTQYF.